These 7 T cell receptor beta chains were sequenced from one sample in a study of blood T cell repertoires in COVID-19. Clones were read by immunoSEQ multiplex PCR, and TCRdb kept only the in-frame ones, dropping some. The sample includes roughly 430,000 clones, roughly 86% of them seen just once. Material: PBMCs or T cells enriched from blood (not recorded which). Receptors originate from a woman in her thirties or forties with acute COVID-19.

The rearrangement joins TRBV19 to TRBJ2-5; perhaps TRBD2 as D (5 bases). Germline assignment: CDR1 LNHDA and CDR2 SQIVND (reference sequence). V shed 2 bases and J shed 3 bases, with 10 bases lying between them. The CDR3 consists of 14 residues. CDR3 region: CASSIRELKETQYF. For the CDR3, the DNA is TGTGCCAGTAGTATAAGGGAGCTAAAAGAGACCCAGTACTTC.

This sequence joins TRBV30 and TRBJ1-2; D may be TRBD1 (6 bases). V was pared by 2 bases and J by 4 bases, with 11 bases between. Looked up from germline, CDR1 is GTSNPN and CDR2 is SVGIG (reference sequence). This CDR3 is built from 13 residues. The CDR3, as DNA: TGTGCCTGGAGTTACAGGGTTACCTATGGCTACACCTTC. It codes for CAWSYRVTYGYTF.

The chain recombines TRBV19 with TRBJ1-1, with 7 bases aligning to TRBD1. V shed 3 bases, J shed 7 bases, and the junction held 5 bases outside the gene matches. Germline CDR1 and CDR2: LNHDA and SQIVND (reference sequence). The CDR3 runs 13 residues. CDR3 region: CASSIKGAGEAFF. DNA for the CDR3: TGTGCCAGTAGTATTAAGGGGGCAGGTGAAGCTTTCTTT.

This chain uses TRBV18 with TRBJ1-2; D is perhaps TRBD1 (5 bases). The CDR3 contains 14 residues. Trimming cost V 8 bases and J 0 bases, with 13 bases left between them. Germline V CDR1 and CDR2: KGHSH, LQKENI. The CDR3 loop reads CASSRTSPNYGYTF. CDR3 DNA: TGTGCCAGCAGCCGGACAAGCCCTAACTATGGCTACACCTTC.

The chain couples TRBV18 to TRBJ1-1; tentative D call: TRBD1 (6 bases). The germline V gene encodes CDR1 KGHSH and CDR2 LQKENI. The CDR3 length is 12 residues. V gave up 6 bases and J gave up 7 bases, with 12 bases separating them. The CDR3 sequence: CASSQTGLEAFF. The CDR3 region has the DNA TGTGCCAGCTCTCAGACAGGTCTTGAAGCTTTCTTT.

This clone was seen once. The chain is built from TRBV7-9 and TRBJ1-6, with D tentatively TRBD1 (5 bases). The CDR3 spans 15 residues. Trimming left V 5 bases short and J 0 bases short, with 8 bases between. The germline gives CDR1 SEHNR, CDR2 FQNEAQ (reference sequence). The CDR3 nucleotides read TGTGCCAGCAGCCCTGACAGCTCCTATAATTCACCCCTCCACTTT. Amino acids: CASSPDSSYNSPLHF.

The chain links TRBV11-3 to TRBJ2-1, with TRBD1 identical over 10 bases. CDR3 length: 15 amino acids. The trim removed 2 bases at V and 6 bases at J, leaving 4 bases unmatched. Germline CDR1 and CDR2: SGHNT and YENEEA. Here the CDR3 DNA reads TGTGCCAGCAGCTTAAGACAGGGGGCCGCCAATGAGCAGTTCTTC. This codes for CASSLRQGAANEQFF.